A selection of T cell receptor beta chains follows, all from one sample in a study of molecular identifiers for immune sequencing clone quantification. TCRdb reanalysed the PCR reads using MiXCR and keeps one entry per CDR3 protein. The data contain around 470,000 distinct CDR3 sequences, over 20% of them singletons. The sample comprised naive CD8+ T cells from blood, with Jurkat cell RNA spiked in. The receptor source for this set is a human donor in good health. Some libraries in this study had Jurkat cell RNA spiked in. CDR3s include the opening cysteine and the closing phenylalanine or tryptophan. The D gene is left open where the match is weak. Not all rows give a size; the values are once, few, many and, for expanded clones, a class.

abundance	v_gene	d_gene	j_gene	CDR3aa	CDR3nt
many	TRBV29-1	TRBD2	TRBJ2-3	CSAVWAGGTTDTQYF	TGCAGCGCCGTTTGGGCGGGAGGGACAACAGATACGCAGTATTTT
NA	TRBV27	TRBD1	TRBJ2-7	CASSSPGGEQYF	TGTGCCAGCAGCTCGCCAGGGGGCGAGCAGTACTTC
many	TRBV24-1	TRBD2	TRBJ2-1	CATSASWREAPDNEQFF	TGTGCCACCAGTGCTAGCTGGCGGGAGGCACCAGACAATGAGCAGTTCTTC
NA	TRBV12-5	TRBD1	TRBJ1-4	CVSGGQGAQVEEKLFF	TGTGTTAGTGGGGGACAGGGGGCTCAGGTGGAGGAAAAACTGTTTTTT
few	TRBV28	NA	TRBJ2-3	CASSSVTWRAYLTNTDTQYF	TGTGCCAGCAGTTCCGTTACCTGGCGGGCCTATTTAACTAACACAGATACGCAGTATTTT
NA	TRBV5-3	NA	TRBJ2-7	CASNPVWGMDEQYF	TGTGCCAGCAACCCCGTCTGGGGAATGGACGAGCAGTACTTC
few	TRBV5-1	TRBD1	TRBJ1-2	CASSAGQGKFADGYTF	TGCGCCAGCAGCGCGGGACAGGGAAAGTTTGCCGACGGCTACACCTTC
many	TRBV4-3	TRBD2	TRBJ2-7	CASSQDYGTTYEQYF	TGCGCCAGCAGCCAAGATTACGGGACTACCTACGAGCAGTACTTC
many	TRBV7-9	TRBD2	TRBJ2-3	CASSFGLALSHTTDTQYF	TGTGCCAGCAGCTTCGGACTAGCGCTAAGCCACACCACAGATACGCAGTATTTT
many	TRBV7-6	NA	TRBJ1-1	CASSSYGTEAFF	TGTGCCAGCAGCTCCTACGGGACTGAAGCTTTCTTT
few	TRBV30	TRBD1	TRBJ1-6	CASPGDRSSYNSPLHF	TGTGCCTCACCGGGGGACAGGAGCTCCTATAATTCACCCCTCCACTTT
once	TRBV4-3	NA	TRBJ1-1	CASSAHTNTEAFF	TGCGCCAGCAGCGCTCATACGAACACTGAAGCTTTCTTT
many	TRBV13	TRBD2	TRBJ2-3	CASSFGMAGVPDTQYF	TGTGCCAGCAGCTTCGGAATGGCGGGGGTGCCAGATACGCAGTATTTT
NA	TRBV3-1	TRBD2	TRBJ2-3	CASSQVAGEIVGTDTQYF	TGTGCCAGCAGCCAAGTGGCGGGGGAAATAGTGGGCACAGATACGCAGTATTTT
few	TRBV27	NA	TRBJ2-7	CASSLSPRMTSHEQYF	TGTGCCAGCAGTTTATCGCCAAGGATGACAAGCCACGAGCAGTACTTC
many	TRBV6-1	TRBD1	TRBJ2-3	CASSEEDRVTDTQYF	TGTGCCAGCAGTGAGGAGGACAGGGTTACAGATACGCAGTATTTT
NA	TRBV13	NA	TRBJ1-3	CASSAGLHSGNTIYF	TGTGCCAGCAGCGCGGGCCTTCACTCTGGAAACACCATATATTTT
many	TRBV12-3/TRBV12-4	NA	TRBJ2-3	CASSFQGQTDTQYF	TGTGCCAGCAGTTTTCAGGGGCAGACAGATACGCAGTATTTT
few	TRBV30	TRBD2	TRBJ2-3	CAWSALAVSTDTQYF	TGTGCCTGGAGTGCACTAGCGGTTAGCACAGATACGCAGTATTTT
many	TRBV7-2	NA	TRBJ2-7	CASSLGSDRRSSYEQYF	TGTGCCAGCAGCTTAGGGTCTGACAGGAGAAGCTCCTACGAGCAGTACTTC
many	TRBV4-2	NA	TRBJ2-7	CASSQDNNWAGTYEQYF	TGTGCCAGCAGCCAAGATAATAACTGGGCAGGGACCTACGAGCAGTACTTC
few	TRBV20-1	TRBD2	TRBJ2-2	CSASDTKQTSGWTGELFF	TGCAGTGCTAGTGATACTAAGCAGACTAGCGGGTGGACCGGGGAGCTGTTTTTT
many	TRBV9	NA	TRBJ2-7	CASSVGYGSYEQYF	TGTGCCAGCAGCGTAGGGTATGGTTCCTACGAGCAGTACTTC